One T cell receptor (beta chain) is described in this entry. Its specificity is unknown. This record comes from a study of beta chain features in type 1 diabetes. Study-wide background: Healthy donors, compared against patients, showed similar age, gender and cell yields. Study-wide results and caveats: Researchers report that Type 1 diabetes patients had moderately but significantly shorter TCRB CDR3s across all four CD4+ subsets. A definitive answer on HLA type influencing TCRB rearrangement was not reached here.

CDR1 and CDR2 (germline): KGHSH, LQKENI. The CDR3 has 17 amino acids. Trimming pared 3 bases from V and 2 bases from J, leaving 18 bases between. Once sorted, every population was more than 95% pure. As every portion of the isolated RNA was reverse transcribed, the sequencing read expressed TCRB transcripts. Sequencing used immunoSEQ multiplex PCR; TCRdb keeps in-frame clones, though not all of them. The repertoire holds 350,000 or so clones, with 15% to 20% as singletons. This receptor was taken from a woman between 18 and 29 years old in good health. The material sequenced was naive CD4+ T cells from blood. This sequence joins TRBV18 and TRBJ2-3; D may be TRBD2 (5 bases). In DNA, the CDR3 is TGTGCCAGCTCACCTGGTTCTGGCGGGTTCTTCACAGATACGCAGTATTTT. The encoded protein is CASSPGSGGFFTDTQYF.